One sample yielded the 32 T cell receptor beta chains listed below, sequenced in a study of shared clonotypes between healthy human individuals. TCRdb's table, derived via immunoSEQ multiplex PCR, lists solely in-frame clones and lacks some. The sample consists of over 400,000 clones, about 72% of them appearing once. Sequencing input: PBMCs. The receptors were gathered from a woman aged 40 to 49 in good health. Some clones in this sample may be carry-over from other donors' samples.

This rearrangement joins TRBV6-5 to TRBJ1-6; TRBD1 might be the D (5 bases). The ends were cut back, 2 bases at V and 7 bases at J, with 9 bases in the middle. This CDR3 is 14 amino acids long. Germline lookup yields CDR1 MNHEY and CDR2 SVGAGI. The CDR3: CASSYGGGNSPLHF. The CDR3 DNA sequence: TGTGCCAGCAGTTACGGGGGAGGGAATTCACCCCTCCACTTT.

V usage is TRBV7-9 and J usage is TRBJ1-2, with 10 nucleotides matching TRBD1. The ends lost 6 bases at V and 8 bases at J; junction bases unmatched: 6. The CDR3 totals 13 residues. Germline CDR1 SEHNR, CDR2 FQNEAQ (reference sequence). Here the CDR3 reads CASSRDRGQGYTF. The CDR3 nucleotides are TGTGCCAGCAGTCGAGACAGGGGGCAAGGCTACACCTTC.

This clone was observed a few times. J is TRBJ1-5 and V is TRBV6-1; no reliable D call. Germline CDR1 MNHNS, CDR2 SASEGT. The V and J ends lost 2 bases and 7 bases respectively, with 6 bases between them. The CDR3 consists of 12 residues. CDR3 sequence reads: CASSEWGQPQHF. The CDR3 nucleotides read TGTGCCAGCAGTGAATGGGGACAGCCCCAGCATTTT.

The J gene is TRBJ2-5, the V gene TRBV2; TRBD1 matches at 9 bases. TRBJ2-7 matches the DNA end more closely, so the J call is doubtful. The CDR3 spans 13 residues. Germline loops: CDR1 SNHLY, CDR2 FYNNEI. The CDR3: CASGTGNSYEQYF. CDR3 nucleotides: TGTGCCAGCGGGACAGGGAACTCCTACGAGCAGTACTTC.

This rearrangement joins TRBV4-2 to TRBJ1-2; TRBD1 might be the D (5 bases). From germline, CDR1 is LGHNA and CDR2 YNFKEQ. There are 13 residues in the CDR3. V was clipped by 4 bases and J by 8 bases, with 14 bases between them. This CDR3 is CASSPGRAWGYTF. In DNA, the CDR3 is TGTGCCAGCAGCCCGGGCAGGGCATGGGGCTACACCTTC.

This rearrangement joins TRBV29-1 to TRBJ1-5; the D gene is possibly TRBD1 (6 bases). Trimming took 4 bases from V and 3 from J, leaving 7 bases between them. Germline CDR1 and CDR2: SQVTM and ANQGSEA. The CDR3 consists of 12 residues. CDR3 DNA: TGCAGCGTTGGACAGGACAATCAGCCCCAGCATTTT. This codes for CSVGQDNQPQHF. Variable domain in full (rest from reference TRBV29-1 and TRBJ1-5): SAVISQKPSRDICQRGTSLTIQCQVDSQVTMMFWYRQQPGQSLTLIATANQGSEATYESGFVIDKFPISRPNLTFSTLTVSNMSPEDSSIYLCSVGQDNQPQHFGDGTRLSIL.

This clone showed up just once. The V call is TRBV30, the J call TRBJ1-1; TRBD1 is a possible D gene (6 bases). V lost 4 bases, J lost 4 bases, and 7 bases lay in between. The CDR3 loop spans 11 amino acids. Germline V gene sequence: CDR1 GTSNPN, CDR2 SVGIG (reference sequence). The CDR3 here is CAWKGGTEAFF. The CDR3 coding sequence is TGTGCCTGGAAGGGGGGCACTGAAGCTTTCTTT.

The V and J genes are TRBV19 and TRBJ1-2, with D unclear. Germline V gene data show CDR1 as LNHDA and CDR2 as SQIVND (reference sequence). The V gene lost 6 bases and the J gene lost 8 bases, with 16 bases spanning the gap. The CDR3 is 13 residues long. In nucleotides, the CDR3 is TGTGCCAGTAGCCCGGGCCCCGGGCAAGGCTACACCTTC. It codes for CASSPGPGQGYTF.

This clone showed up just once. The chain combines TRBV5-1 with TRBJ2-7, with D perhaps TRBD1 (5 bases). Germline lookup yields CDR1 SGHRS and CDR2 YFSETQ. The ends were cut back, 0 bases at V and 5 bases at J, with 15 bases in the middle. The CDR3 length is 15 residues. The CDR3 protein is CASSLGNGPQDEQYF. As DNA, the CDR3 is TGCGCCAGCAGCTTGGGAAACGGGCCACAGGACGAGCAGTACTTC. The full variable domain, rest sourced from reference TRBV5-1 and TRBJ2-7, is KAGVTQTPRYLIKTRGQQVTLSCSPISGHRSVSWYQQTPGQGLQFLFEYFSETQRNKGNFPGRFSGRQFSNSRSEMNVSTLELGDSALYLCASSLGNGPQDEQYFGPGTRLTVT.

The table lists this clone with a few counts. V and J are TRBV5-8 and TRBJ1-4; maybe TRBD1 (5 bases). The length of the CDR3 is 14 residues. V was cut by 4 bases and J by 4 bases, with 11 bases left in between. Germline values: CDR1 SGHTS, CDR2 YDEGEE. The CDR3 here is CASSRGRNNEKLFF. CDR3 in DNA: TGTGCCAGCAGCCGGGGACGGAATAATGAAAAACTGTTTTTT. Full variable domain (remainder filled in from reference TRBV5-8 and TRBJ1-4): EAGVTQSPTHLIKTRGQQATLRCSPISGHTSVYWYQQALGLGLQFLLWYDEGEERNRGNFPPRFSGRQFPNYSSELNVNALELEDSALYLCASSRGRNNEKLFFGSGTQLSVL.

This chain connects TRBV6-1 to TRBJ2-2; D ambiguous. The CDR3 is made up of 16 amino acids. Germline assignment: CDR1 MNHNS and CDR2 SASEGT. The V gene lost 1 base and the J gene lost 1 base, with 10 bases spanning the gap. The CDR3 reads CASSEVLFGNTGELFF. CDR3 DNA sequence: TGTGCCAGCAGTGAAGTTCTTTTCGGGAACACCGGGGAGCTGTTTTTT.

The chain is built from TRBV4-1 and TRBJ2-3, with 14 bases aligning to TRBD2. This CDR3 spans 20 amino acids. Trimming at V came to 1 base and at J to 4 bases, leaving 13 bases not matched to a gene. From germline, CDR1 is MGHRA and CDR2 YSYEKL. The CDR3 loop is CASSQGLAGGPGSYSDTQYF. The CDR3 bases are TGCGCCAGCAGCCAAGGACTAGCGGGAGGGCCTGGGAGTTACTCAGATACGCAGTATTTT.

The chain carries TRBV7-2 and TRBJ1-4, with D unresolved. V lost 1 base and J lost 6, with 12 bases in between. Germline loops: CDR1 SGHTA, CDR2 FQGNSA. The CDR3 contains 15 residues. The CDR3 region has the DNA TGTGCCAGCAGCTTAGTGGTGGGTGCAGATGAAAAACTGTTTTTT. Translating it yields CASSLVVGADEKLFF.

V and J are TRBV2 and TRBJ1-2; weak D call: TRBD1 (5 bases). Trimming shortened V by 7 bases and J by 8 bases, and 11 bases separated the two germline ends. The CDR3 totals 11 residues. Germline V gene sequence: CDR1 SNHLY, CDR2 FYNNEI. CDR3 nucleotide sequence: TGTGCCAGCATAGGTGGGGACGGCTACACCTTC. This encodes CASIGGDGYTF.

V usage is TRBV18 and J usage is TRBJ1-1; 8 bases match TRBD1. This CDR3 spans 14 amino acids. V lost 5 bases and J lost 4; bases outside the gene matches: 6. CDR1 KGHSH and CDR2 LQKENI come from the germline V gene. Written as DNA, the CDR3 is TGTGCCAGCTCAGGGGGACAGGCCGCCACTGAAGCTTTCTTT. This codes for CASSGGQAATEAFF.

This clone has a handful of counts. The chain is built from TRBV5-1 and TRBJ2-5; 7 bases align to TRBD2. Looked up from germline, CDR1 is SGHRS and CDR2 is YFSETQ. CDR3 size: 15 residues. After removal of 4 bases from V and 5 bases from J, the junction contained 11 bases not matched to a gene. CDR3 loop: CASSLVAGVAETQYF. The CDR3 nucleotides read TGCGCCAGCAGCCTTGTAGCGGGTGTAGCGGAGACCCAGTACTTC.

The rearrangement uses TRBV28 and TRBJ2-1, with 10 bases matching TRBD2. The V and J ends lost 6 bases and 14 bases, in that order; junction bases with no gene match: 10. The germline CDR1 and CDR2 sequences are MDHEN and SYDVKM. The CDR3 is 13 residues long. Here the CDR3 DNA reads TGTGCCAGCAGGAAAGATCCCGGGACTAGCGAGTTCTTC. It encodes CASRKDPGTSEFF.

This rearrangement joins TRBV4-3 to TRBJ2-1, with 7 bases matching TRBD2. This CDR3 has 16 residues. V shed 0 bases and J 5 bases; nucleotides not matched to a gene: 7. The germline V gene has CDR1 LGHNA and CDR2 YSLEER. The CDR3: CASSQDFAGVDNEQFF. The CDR3, as DNA: TGCGCCAGCAGCCAAGATTTCGCGGGAGTGGACAATGAGCAGTTCTTC.

The chain is built from TRBV14 and TRBJ2-1; the match to TRBD2 covers 10 bases. The CDR3 contains 16 residues. J gave up 7 bases and V 5 bases, and 11 bases lay outside the gene matches. CDR1 and CDR2 from the germline V gene are SGHDN and FVKESK. This CDR3 is CASSTLSGRAGNEQFF. The DNA for the CDR3 is TGTGCCAGCAGCACCCTCAGCGGGAGGGCCGGGAATGAGCAGTTCTTC. Filled out from reference TRBV14 and TRBJ2-1, the complete variable domain reads EAGVTQFPSHSVIEKGQTVTLRCDPISGHDNLYWYRRVMGKEIKFLLHFVKESKQDESGMPNNRFLAERTGGTYSTLKVQPAELEDSGVYFCASSTLSGRAGNEQFFGPGTRLTVL.

For the CDR3, the DNA is TGTGCCAGCAGCCTGGGACATTCTAAGGCAAACTATGGCTACACCTTC. Protein sequence: CASSLGHSKANYGYTF. The chain employs TRBV28 and TRBJ1-2; possible D gene TRBD1, 6 bases. Germline V gives CDR1 MDHEN, CDR2 SYDVKM. The V gene lost 6 bases and the J gene lost 2 bases, with 19 bases spanning the gap. This CDR3 has 16 amino acids.

As regards this clone: At the DNA level, this CDR3 is encoded by other sequences in the same sample as well. The chain uses TRBV5-1 and TRBJ2-2; D gene unclear. The CDR3 sequence is 14 residues long. Trimming left V 0 bases short and J 5 bases short, with 8 bases between. Germline assignment: CDR1 SGHRS and CDR2 YFSETQ. The CDR3 region has the DNA TGCGCCAGCAGCTTGGCCAGGCAGACCGGGGAGCTGTTTTTT. Its translation is CASSLARQTGELFF. The whole variable domain, remainder taken from reference TRBV5-1 and TRBJ2-2, is KAGVTQTPRYLIKTRGQQVTLSCSPISGHRSVSWYQQTPGQGLQFLFEYFSETQRNKGNFPGRFSGRQFSNSRSEMNVSTLELGDSALYLCASSLARQTGELFFGEGSRLTVL.

V is TRBV9 and J is TRBJ2-7; D is possibly TRBD1 (6 bases). The CDR3 loop spans 14 amino acids. V lost 1 base, J lost 6 bases, and 14 bases lay in between. Looked up from germline, CDR1 is SGDLS and CDR2 is YYNGEE. In DNA, the CDR3 is TGTGCCAGCAGCGTATTTTACAGGGCCGGCGAGCAGTACTTC. It codes for CASSVFYRAGEQYF.

The V and J genes are TRBV11-2 and TRBJ1-1, with D tentatively TRBD1 (6 bases). Germline-derived CDR1 and CDR2 are SGHAT and FQNNGV. Trimming removed 4 bases at V and 4 bases at J, with 19 bases between. CDR3 length: 16 amino acids. CDR3 in DNA: TGTGCCAGCAGCTCCCGAGGGGGTATTTTGGCCACTGAAGCTTTCTTT. Translation gives CASSSRGGILATEAFF.

The chain recombines TRBV7-9 with TRBJ2-5; D unresolved. Trimming shortened V by 0 bases and J by 6 bases, and 5 bases separated the two germline ends. Per the germline V gene, CDR1 is SEHNR and CDR2 is FQNEAQ (reference sequence). The length of the CDR3 is 12 residues. The CDR3 is CASSLASKTQYF. CDR3 nucleotide sequence: TGTGCCAGCAGCTTAGCCTCAAAGACCCAGTACTTC.

The V call is TRBV21-1, the J call TRBJ2-1; the D call TRBD1 from the table was never checked on the DNA. TRBV21-1 is labeled a pseudogene. The CDR3 extends over 16 amino acids. The DNA of the CDR3 is TGTGCCAGCAGCAAATACACAGGTACTCTCTACAATGAGCAGTTCTTC. It specifies CASSKYTGTLYNEQFF.

The rearrangement joins TRBV4-2 to TRBJ1-2; TRBD1 matches 7 bases. Trimming took 0 bases from V and 7 from J; bases not matched to a gene: 8. The CDR3 totals 15 residues. The germline gives CDR1 LGHNA, CDR2 YNFKEQ. CDR3 DNA: TGTGCCAGCAGCCAAGATTGGGGGACAGAGGTTGGCTACACCTTC. Protein product: CASSQDWGTEVGYTF.

The V and J genes are TRBV10-1 and TRBJ2-1; D is undetermined. Germline CDR1 and CDR2: WNHNN and SYGVQD (reference sequence). CDR3 length: 12 residues. Trimming cost V 5 bases and J 9 bases, with 11 bases left between them. CDR3 in DNA: TGCGCCAGCAGTCGCAGCGCCGGTGAGCAGTTCTTC. It translates to CASSRSAGEQFF.

The rearrangement links TRBV30 to TRBJ1-2; 9 bases map to TRBD1. Germline loops: CDR1 GTSNPN, CDR2 SVGIG (reference sequence). CDR3 length: 14 residues. The V segment lost 0 bases and the J segment 8 bases; nucleotides outside the gene matches: 7. DNA of the CDR3: TGTGCCTGGAGTGTAACAGGGGGCGGAGAGGGCTACACCTTC. This sequence encodes CAWSVTGGGEGYTF.

The chain recombines TRBV27 with TRBJ1-5, with a weak D call TRBD1 (6 bases). The CDR3 has 14 amino acids. In germline, CDR1 is MNHEY, CDR2 SMNVEV (reference sequence). V was shortened by 3 bases and J by 5 bases, with 11 bases between the two germline ends. In DNA, the CDR3 is TGTGCCAGCAGTTTTGCACAGGGCCATCAGCCCCAGCATTTT. Translation gives CASSFAQGHQPQHF.

Remarks on this clone: The same CDR3 can be traced to other DNA sequences in this sample. J is TRBJ2-7 and V is TRBV6-1; possibly TRBD1 or TRBD2 for D (7 bases each). The CDR3 is 14 residues long. V was pared by 7 bases and J by 7 bases, with 20 bases between. From germline, CDR1 is MNHNS and CDR2 SASEGT. CDR3 amino acids: CASIGGRGLREQYF. The CDR3 coding sequence is TGTGCCAGCATTGGGGGGAGGGGGCTTCGGGAGCAGTACTTC.

This chain uses TRBV28 with TRBJ2-7; 9 bases match TRBD2. In germline, CDR1 is MDHEN, CDR2 SYDVKM. The CDR3 has 15 amino acids. V trimming: 8 bases; J trimming: 2 bases; junction bases outside the gene matches: 10. The DNA of the CDR3 is TGTGCCAGCTGCCCCTCTAGCGGGACCCCCTACGAGCAGTACTTC. It specifies CASCPSSGTPYEQYF. The variable domain in full, completed from reference TRBV28 and TRBJ2-7, reads DVKVTQSSRYLVKRTGEKVFLECVQDMDHENMFWYRQDPGLGLRLIYFSYDVKMKEKGDIPEGYSVSREKKERFSLILESASTNQTSMYLCASCPSSGTPYEQYFGPGTRLTVT.

V usage is TRBV23-1 and J usage is TRBJ2-7; 13 positions match TRBD2. TRBV23-1 is given ORF status, its function remaining uncertain. CDR3 length: 16 residues. V was pared by 1 base and J by 0 bases, with 0 bases of the junction left unmatched. The CDR3 coding sequence is TGCGCCAGCAGTCAATGGACTAGCGGGAGCTCCTACGAGCAGTACTTC. This sequence encodes CASSQWTSGSSYEQYF.